The 8 T cell receptor beta chains given below trace back to one sample, sequenced in a study of control samples from healthy donors and cancer patients. Profiled with immunoSEQ multiplex PCR; TCRdb holds only in-frame clones, not every one. The sample lists around 40,000 clones, under 95% occurring once. Sequenced sample: PBMCs. The receptors derive from a woman in her 40s with head and neck cancer.

The chain recombines TRBV3-1 (or the pseudogene TRBV3-2) with TRBJ2-1; TRBD2 agrees at 10 bases. Trimming cost V 0 bases and J 4 bases; bases outside gene matches: 3. There are 16 residues in the CDR3. Per germline, CDR1 LGHDT and CDR2 YNNKEL (reference sequence). CDR3 amino acids: CASSQEKLAGYNEQFF. The DNA of the CDR3 is TGTGCCAGCAGCCAAGAGAAACTAGCGGGATACAATGAGCAGTTCTTC.

The genes are TRBV12-3 or TRBV12-4 and TRBJ1-5; no definite D call. V shed 3 bases and J shed 5 bases, with 5 bases lying between them. The length of the CDR3 is 12 residues. The CDR3 loop reads CASSLWDQPQHF. DNA for the CDR3: TGTGCCAGCAGTTTGTGGGATCAGCCCCAGCATTTT.

This rearrangement joins TRBV3-1 (or the pseudogene TRBV3-2) to TRBJ2-1; 7 bases align to TRBD2. Germline V gene data show CDR1 as LGHDT and CDR2 as YNNKEL (reference sequence). The junction had 2 bases not matched to a gene; V was cut back by 0 bases and J by 12 bases. CDR3 size: 12 residues. The CDR3 region is CASSQDWEGQFF. The CDR3 DNA sequence: TGTGCCAGCAGCCAAGATTGGGAGGGGCAGTTCTTC.

The V gene is TRBV29-1, the J gene TRBJ2-1, with D perhaps TRBD2 (5 bases). The CDR3 totals 13 residues. The V gene lost 3 bases and the J gene lost 5 bases, with 11 bases spanning the gap. Germline loops: CDR1 SQVTM, CDR2 ANQGSEA. Here the CDR3 reads CSVEFRGHNEQFF. The CDR3 nucleotides read TGCAGCGTTGAGTTCCGCGGGCACAATGAGCAGTTCTTC.

The CDR3 loop reads CASSEGPSGILNNEQFF. The CDR3 DNA sequence: TGTGCCAGCAGTGAAGGGCCTAGCGGGATATTGAACAATGAGCAGTTCTTC. The J gene is TRBJ2-1, the V gene TRBV2; 9 bases map to TRBD2. The CDR3 loop spans 17 amino acids. Trimming removed 1 base from V and 5 bases from J; junction bases left unmatched: 9. Germline-derived CDR1 and CDR2 are SNHLY and FYNNEI.

The chain has TRBV9 and TRBJ2-2, with D perhaps matching TRBD2 (6 bases). In germline, CDR1 is SGDLS, CDR2 YYNGEE. The V gene lost 5 bases and the J gene lost 1 base, with 9 bases spanning the gap. The CDR3 extends over 14 amino acids. The CDR3 sequence is CASSNSGNTGELFF. CDR3 nucleotide sequence: TGTGCCAGCAGTAATAGCGGGAACACCGGGGAGCTGTTTTTT.

This clone was seen only a few times. DNA of the CDR3: TGTGCCAGCAGCCCTGGGCGCACAGATACGCAGTATTTT. Translation gives CASSPGRTDTQYF. The chain carries TRBV5-4 and TRBJ2-3; no firm D call. The CDR3 length is 13 residues. CDR1 SGHNT and CDR2 YYREEE come from the germline V gene (reference sequence). V lost 4 bases to trimming and J lost 1 base, with 7 bases between them. Full variable domain (rest looked up from reference TRBV5-4 and TRBJ2-3): ETGVTQSPTHLIKTRGQQVTLRCSSQSGHNTVSWYQQALGQGPQFIFQYYREEENGRGNFPPRFSGLQFPNYSSELNVNALELDDSALYLCASSPGRTDTQYFGPGTRLTVL.

The chain has TRBV5-1 and TRBJ1-2, with D possibly matching TRBD1 (5 bases). There are 13 residues in the CDR3. Trimming took off 5 bases at V and 6 bases at J, with 14 bases between the two ends. Per germline, CDR1 SGHRS and CDR2 YFSETQ. As DNA, the CDR3 is TGCGCCAGCAGTTTTGGTGAAGGGGATGGCTACACCTTC. It is translated as CASSFGEGDGYTF. The full variable domain, with the rest looked up from reference TRBV5-1 and TRBJ1-2, is KAGVTQTPRYLIKTRGQQVTLSCSPISGHRSVSWYQQTPGQGLQFLFEYFSETQRNKGNFPGRFSGRQFSNSRSEMNVSTLELGDSALYLCASSFGEGDGYTFGSGTRLTVV.